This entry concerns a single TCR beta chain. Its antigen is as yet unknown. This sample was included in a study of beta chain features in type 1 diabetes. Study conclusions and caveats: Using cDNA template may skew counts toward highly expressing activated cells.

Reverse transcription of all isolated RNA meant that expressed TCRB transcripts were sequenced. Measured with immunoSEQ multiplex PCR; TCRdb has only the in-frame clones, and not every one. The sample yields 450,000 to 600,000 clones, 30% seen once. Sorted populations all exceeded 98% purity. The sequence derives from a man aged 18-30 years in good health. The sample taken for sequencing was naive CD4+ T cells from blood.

The CDR3 nucleotides read TGCAGCGTTGCAGGGCGGAGTGAAAAACTGTTTTTT. The encoded protein is CSVAGRSEKLFF. J is TRBJ1-4 and V is TRBV29-1, with D perhaps TRBD1 (5 bases). The CDR3 sequence is 12 residues long. V was clipped by 4 bases and J by 7 bases, with 10 bases between them. Germline V gives CDR1 SQVTM, CDR2 ANQGSEA.